The clone carrying this T cell receptor (beta chain) has a handful of counts. The sample belongs to a study of blood T cells in healthy people across ages. A J-beta primer mix and a sample-barcoded 5' primer were used in a second PCR of about 7 to 12 cycles. Tagging of each cDNA molecule was performed by a template-switch adaptor with 12 random nucleotides. Via MiXCR, TCRdb re-called the 5' RACE reads, giving one row per CDR3 protein. The sample contains over 450,000 distinct CDR3 sequences, about 24% of which appear only once. The CDR3 extends over 18 amino acids. CDR1 and CDR2 (germline): SGHTA, FQGNSA. Trimming stripped 1 base from V and 2 bases from J, with 19 bases between. These data were also reused for a study on T cells of mothers and their children.

This TCR came from a boy younger than 18 in good health. The specimen sequenced was blood. The chain employs TRBV7-2 and TRBJ2-3; D remains ambiguous. The CDR3 DNA sequence: TGTGCCAGCAGCTTAGGATCGACGATAGCAATTATCACAGATACGCAGTATTTT. It yields the protein CASSLGSTIAIITDTQYF.